One sample yielded the 27 T cell receptor beta chains listed below, sequenced in a study of OX40 agonist ivuxolimab in advanced cancers. This table comes from immunoSEQ multiplex PCR, and its TCRdb copy is limited to in-frame clones, with some not included. Of roughly 95,000 clones listed, over 75% are singletons. The specimen was CD4+ or CD8+ T cells sorted from blood, collected in a trial of the OX40 agonist ivuxolimab. The receptors originated from an adult with an advanced solid tumor such as melanoma, head and neck, liver or kidney cancer.

The chain's CDR3 is CASSFGGTNEKLFF. Here the CDR3 DNA reads TGTGCCAGCAGCTTTGGGGGGACTAATGAAAAACTGTTTTTT. The rearrangement links TRBV5-5 to TRBJ1-4; perhaps TRBD1 as D (5 bases). Trimming took 2 bases from V and 2 from J, leaving 7 bases between them. CDR1 and CDR2 (germline): SGHKS, YYEKEE (reference sequence). CDR3 length: 14 amino acids.

The chain is built from TRBV29-1 and TRBJ2-3; 10 bases map to TRBD2. J was trimmed by 1 base and V by 5 bases; bases with no gene match: 6. The germline V gene has CDR1 SQVTM and CDR2 ANQGSEA. This CDR3 has 15 amino acids. CDR3 sequence reads: CSVRGLADRTDTQYF. In DNA, the CDR3 is TGCAGCGTTAGAGGACTAGCGGACCGCACAGATACGCAGTATTTT.

The chain recombines TRBV28 with TRBJ2-7; D remains unclear. CDR1 is MDHEN and CDR2 is SYDVKM in the germline V gene. V gave up 3 bases and J gave up 7 bases, with 7 bases separating them. The CDR3 covers 11 residues. CDR3 nucleotide sequence: TGTGCCAGCAGTTTTACGAGGGAGCAGTACTTC. It specifies CASSFTREQYF.

The CDR3, as DNA: TGTGCCAGCAGCTTAGGGGCCGGGGGCGAGGATACGCAGTATTTT. Translated: CASSLGAGGEDTQYF. This chain links TRBV7-9 with TRBJ2-3; TRBD1 or TRBD2 may be the D gene (6 bases each). Germline assignment: CDR1 SEHNR and CDR2 FQNEAQ (reference sequence). This CDR3 is built from 15 residues. Trimming took 1 base from V and 6 from J, leaving 14 bases between them.

The V and J genes are TRBV5-1 and TRBJ2-5; 12 bases line up with TRBD2. The CDR3 is 15 amino acids. V was pared by 4 bases and J by 4 bases, with 5 bases of the junction left unmatched. CDR1 is SGHRS and CDR2 is YFSETQ in the germline V gene. The CDR3 DNA sequence: TGCGCCAGCAGCAATGGACTAGCGGGATCAGAGACCCAGTACTTC. As protein: CASSNGLAGSETQYF.

V gene TRBV18 combines with J gene TRBJ2-4; 7 nucleotides line up with TRBD2. This CDR3 is 15 amino acids long. Germline V CDR1 and CDR2: KGHSH, LQKENI. Trimming took 6 bases from V and 5 from J; bases not matched to a gene: 10. This CDR3 reads CASSPWEGSQNIQYF. The CDR3 DNA reads as TGTGCCAGCTCGCCCTGGGAGGGAAGCCAAAACATTCAGTACTTC.

The chain couples TRBV6-1 to TRBJ1-3; no reliable D call. Germline V gene sequence: CDR1 MNHNS, CDR2 SASEGT. Between the trimmed V and J ends, which lost 0 bases and 3 bases, there was a span of 9 bases. The CDR3 is made up of 15 amino acids. The CDR3 DNA reads TGTGCCAGCAGTGAAGCAGGGCATGGTGGAAACACCATATATTTT. Translating gives CASSEAGHGGNTIYF.

This chain joins TRBV2 and TRBJ1-1; possibly TRBD1 for D (5 bases). The germline CDR1 and CDR2 sequences are SNHLY and FYNNEI. The ends were cut back, 1 base at V and 4 bases at J, with 10 bases in the middle. There are 14 residues in the CDR3. The CDR3 DNA reads TGTGCCAGCAGTGAAGGGGGGATTAGCACTGAAGCTTTCTTT. As protein: CASSEGGISTEAFF.

The chain combines TRBV18 with TRBJ1-3; no definite D call. CDR1 and CDR2 (germline): KGHSH, LQKENI. V was shortened by 3 bases and J by 1 base, with 7 bases between the two germline ends. The CDR3 totals 14 residues. DNA of the CDR3: TGTGCCAGCTCACCCAGTTTTTCTGGAAACACCATATATTTT. This gives the protein CASSPSFSGNTIYF.

This clone has a handful of counts. The V gene is TRBV5-1, the J gene TRBJ2-2; 9 bases map to TRBD2. The germline CDR1 and CDR2 sequences are SGHRS and YFSETQ. The ends lost 6 bases at V and 7 bases at J; junction bases unmatched: 7. This CDR3 has 14 residues. The CDR3 spells CASTASGAYGELFF. The CDR3 nucleotides are TGCGCCAGCACGGCTAGCGGGGCGTACGGGGAGCTGTTTTTT. The full variable domain, with the rest looked up from reference TRBV5-1 and TRBJ2-2, is KAGVTQTPRYLIKTRGQQVTLSCSPISGHRSVSWYQQTPGQGLQFLFEYFSETQRNKGNFPGRFSGRQFSNSRSEMNVSTLELGDSALYLCASTASGAYGELFFGEGSRLTVL.

Points on this clone: The sample has other DNA sequences that encode this CDR3 too. The chain recombines TRBV5-1 with TRBJ2-5; no reliable D call. Trimming took 0 bases from V and 4 from J, leaving 7 bases between them. Germline V gene sequence: CDR1 SGHRS, CDR2 YFSETQ. This CDR3 spans 13 amino acids. CDR3 in DNA: TGCGCCAGCAGCTTGGGGTTAGCAGAGACCCAGTACTTC. Translation: CASSLGLAETQYF.

This rearrangement joins TRBV4-1 to TRBJ1-2; 7 nucleotides line up with TRBD1. This CDR3 contains 15 residues. The germline V gene encodes CDR1 MGHRA and CDR2 YSYEKL. The trim removed 4 bases at V and 0 bases at J, leaving 5 bases unmatched. The CDR3 DNA follows: TGCGCCAGCAGCCGAGAGGGACAGACTAACTATGGCTACACCTTC. Translating gives CASSREGQTNYGYTF.

The chain links TRBV2 to TRBJ2-1; D call uncertain. This CDR3 has 12 amino acids. The V and J ends lost 0 bases and 10 bases respectively, with 7 bases between them. The germline CDR1 and CDR2 sequences are SNHLY and FYNNEI. The CDR3 sequence is CASSEAEAEQFF. CDR3 in DNA: TGTGCCAGCAGTGAAGCGGAAGCGGAGCAGTTCTTC.

The chain employs TRBV7-6 and TRBJ2-5; D not certain. Germline loops: CDR1 SGHVS, CDR2 FNYEAQ. Trimming pared 2 bases from V and 7 bases from J, leaving 5 bases between. The CDR3 is made up of 11 amino acids. For the CDR3, the DNA is TGTGCCAGCAGCTTATCGGGGACCCAGTACTTC. This translates into CASSLSGTQYF. Together with reference TRBV7-6 and TRBJ2-5, the CDR3 gives the full variable domain: GAGVSQSPRYKVTKRGQDVALRCDPISGHVSLYWYRQALGQGPEFLTYFNYEAQQDKSGLPNDRFSAERPEGSISTLTIQRTEQRDSAMYRCASSLSGTQYFGPGTRLLVL.

The rearrangement uses TRBV15 and TRBJ2-1; the D gene is possibly TRBD2 (6 bases). Germline CDR1 LNHNV, CDR2 YYDKDF (reference sequence). Trimming pared 1 base from V and 8 bases from J, leaving 15 bases between. This CDR3 is built from 15 residues. The CDR3 sequence: CATSRVRERVDEQFF. The CDR3 region has the DNA TGTGCCACCAGCAGAGTACGGGAGAGGGTCGATGAGCAGTTCTTC. The whole variable domain, remainder taken from reference TRBV15 and TRBJ2-1, is DAMVIQNPRYQVTQFGKPVTLSCSQTLNHNVMYWYQQKSSQAPKLLFHYYDKDFNNEADTPDNFQSRRPNTSFCFLDIRSPGLGDTAMYLCATSRVRERVDEQFFGPGTRLTVL.

This rearrangement joins TRBV11-3 to TRBJ2-2; unclear D gene. V was shortened by 8 bases and J by 2 bases, with 6 bases between the two germline ends. CDR1 and CDR2 (germline): SGHNT, YENEEA. The CDR3 has 12 residues. The CDR3 loop is CASALNTGELFF. The CDR3 nucleotides read TGTGCCAGCGCATTAAACACCGGGGAGCTGTTTTTT.

This chain connects TRBV10-3 to TRBJ2-7, with TRBD1 identical over 7 bases. J gave up 0 bases and V 6 bases, and 5 bases lay outside the gene matches. CDR3 size: 14 residues. Germline loops: CDR1 ENHRY, CDR2 SYGVKD. The CDR3 coding sequence is TGTGCCATCAGCCCGACAGGGTCCTCCTACGAGCAGTACTTC. It yields the protein CAISPTGSSYEQYF.

The V gene is TRBV15, the J gene TRBJ1-3, with 12 bases that match TRBD1. Per germline, CDR1 LNHNV and CDR2 YYDKDF (reference sequence). CDR3 length equals 16 residues. Trimming cost V 5 bases and J 3 bases; bases outside gene matches: 5. This CDR3 is CATSSGQGAGGNTIYF. The DNA of the CDR3 is TGTGCCACCAGCTCGGGACAGGGGGCAGGTGGAAACACCATATATTTT.

CDR3 bases: TGCGCCAGCAGCCTTCGAGTTAGCGGGACTTACAATGAGCAGTTCTTC. Translation gives CASSLRVSGTYNEQFF. The V gene is TRBV5-1, the J gene TRBJ2-1, with 8 bases matching TRBD2. CDR1 is SGHRS and CDR2 is YFSETQ in the germline V gene. The trim removed 4 bases at V and 4 bases at J, leaving 10 bases unmatched. CDR3 length: 16 amino acids.

This rearrangement joins TRBV11-2 to TRBJ1-1; unclear D gene. The CDR3 is 13 amino acids. The V gene lost 5 bases and the J gene lost 2 bases, with 9 bases spanning the gap. Germline V CDR1 and CDR2: SGHAT, FQNNGV. The CDR3 DNA reads as TGTGCCAGCAGCCAATCTGGAAACACTGAAGCTTTCTTT. This sequence encodes CASSQSGNTEAFF. The full variable domain, in which reference TRBV11-2 and TRBJ1-1 provide the parts outside the CDR3, is EAGVAQSPRYKIIEKRQSVAFWCNPISGHATLYWYQQILGQGPKLLIQFQNNGVVDDSQLPKDRFSAERLKGVDSTLKIQPAKLEDSAVYLCASSQSGNTEAFFGQGTRLTVV.

The chain employs TRBV14 and TRBJ2-1; D is possibly TRBD2 (6 bases). Germline assignment: CDR1 SGHDN and CDR2 FVKESK. CDR3 size: 14 residues. V was pared by 3 bases and J by 3 bases, with 9 bases between. The DNA for the CDR3 is TGTGCCAGCAGCCAGAGGGACTTCTACAATGAGCAGTTCTTC. It encodes CASSQRDFYNEQFF.

This rearrangement joins TRBV2 to TRBJ2-1; D remains ambiguous. The germline gives CDR1 SNHLY, CDR2 FYNNEI. V dropped 6 bases and J dropped 4 bases, with 16 bases sitting between them. The CDR3 sequence is 15 residues long. The CDR3 nucleotides read TGTGCCAGCAGCGCCACGGGCGGCGGATACAATGAGCAGTTCTTC. Amino acids: CASSATGGGYNEQFF. The variable domain in full, completed from reference TRBV2 and TRBJ2-1, reads EPEVTQTPSHQVTQMGQEVILRCVPISNHLYFYWYRQILGQKVEFLVSFYNNEISEKSEIFDDQFSVERPDGSNFTLKIRSTKLEDSAMYFCASSATGGGYNEQFFGPGTRLTVL.

The rearrangement joins TRBV5-1 to TRBJ2-2, with 8 nucleotides matching TRBD2. With V trimmed by 8 bases and J by 8 bases, 11 bases remained unmatched. This CDR3 region has 14 residues. The germline gives CDR1 SGHRS, CDR2 YFSETQ. Here the CDR3 DNA reads TGCGCCAGTGGACTAGCAGTCGATGGAGGGGAGCTGTTTTTT. The encoded protein is CASGLAVDGGELFF.

The gene calls are TRBV7-2 and TRBJ2-1, with D uncertain. The CDR3 consists of 13 residues. Germline lookup yields CDR1 SGHTA and CDR2 FQGNSA. V dropped 2 bases and J dropped 7 bases, with 9 bases sitting between them. The CDR3 sequence: CASSLSYKNEQFF. The CDR3 nucleotides are TGTGCCAGCAGCTTAAGTTACAAGAATGAGCAGTTCTTC.

The chain links TRBV7-9 to TRBJ2-1, with TRBD2 identical over 12 bases. The ends lost 3 bases at V and 6 bases at J; junction bases unmatched: 9. Per the germline V gene, CDR1 is SEHNR and CDR2 is FQNEAQ (reference sequence). The CDR3 is 17 amino acids. The CDR3 bases are TGTGCCAGCAGCTTGTTGCCTAGCGGGAGGGCCAGCAATGAGCAGTTCTTC. It is translated as CASSLLPSGRASNEQFF.

V is TRBV28 and J is TRBJ2-7, with 7 bases fitting TRBD1. The CDR3 covers 17 residues. Germline V gene data show CDR1 as MDHEN and CDR2 as SYDVKM. V was pared by 3 bases and J by 2 bases, with 13 bases of the junction left unmatched. This chain's CDR3 is CASSLLSGGYQPYEQYF. The CDR3 nucleotides are TGTGCCAGCAGTTTGTTATCAGGGGGTTATCAGCCCTACGAGCAGTACTTC.

The chain joins TRBV10-3 to TRBJ2-3, with D maybe TRBD1 (7 bases). The CDR3 sequence is 15 residues long. CDR1 is ENHRY and CDR2 is SYGVKD in the germline V gene. Trimming stripped 7 bases from V and 2 bases from J, with 16 bases between. Here the CDR3 DNA reads TGTGCCATCAAAAAAGGCGGGACAGACACAGATACGCAGTATTTT. Translating it yields CAIKKGGTDTDTQYF.